This T cell receptor beta chain originates from a study of blood T cell repertoires in COVID-19. Overall study context: Specimens from acute and convalescent COVID-19 originated in the United States, Italy and Spain.

As processed by the authors: Reference gene primers were amplified, and this amplification served to estimate nucleated cell counts. Profiled with immunoSEQ multiplex PCR; TCRdb holds only in-frame clones, not every one. V and J calls and clone size are those listed in that table; D and trimming were worked out from the DNA. The data show roughly 96,000 clones, 82% seen once. Germline CDR1 reads DFQATT; CDR2 reads SNEGSKA (reference sequence). V lost 6 bases to trimming and J lost 9 bases; unmatched junction nucleotides: 4. This CDR3 spans 11 amino acids. The sequence was collected from an elderly man with acute or convalescent COVID-19. This chain links TRBV20-1 with TRBJ2-1, with TRBD2 matching over 8 bases. Sequenced sample: peripheral blood. The CDR3 reads CSATTSAEQFF. CDR3 coding DNA: TGCAGTGCAACGACTAGCGCTGAGCAGTTCTTC.